The 14 T cell receptor beta chains given below trace back to one sample, sequenced in a study of OX40 agonist ivuxolimab in advanced cancers. Sequenced by immunoSEQ multiplex PCR; TCRdb stores in-frame clones only, minus some. The sample has tens of thousands of clones, more than 70% seen once. This material consisted of CD4+ or CD8+ T cells sorted from blood, taken in a trial of the OX40 agonist ivuxolimab. These receptor sequences come from an adult with an advanced solid tumor such as melanoma, head and neck, liver or kidney cancer.

V gene TRBV4-1 combines with J gene TRBJ1-4; 7 bases map to TRBD1. Germline V gene data show CDR1 as MGHRA and CDR2 as YSYEKL. V lost 3 bases to trimming and J lost 6 bases; unmatched junction nucleotides: 4. This CDR3 comprises 14 residues. The CDR3 is CASSHLTGDEKLFF. The CDR3 DNA sequence: TGCGCCAGCAGCCATTTAACAGGGGATGAAAAACTGTTTTTT.

This sequence joins TRBV18 and TRBJ2-2, with a tentative D call TRBD1 (6 bases). This CDR3 has 18 residues. V dropped 2 bases and J dropped 3 bases, with 19 bases sitting between them. Germline loops: CDR1 KGHSH, CDR2 LQKENI. The CDR3 spells CASSPLGTGIVYTGELFF. The CDR3 region has the DNA TGTGCCAGCTCACCATTGGGAACAGGGATTGTCTACACCGGGGAGCTGTTTTTT.

V gene TRBV14 combines with J gene TRBJ1-6; tentatively, D is TRBD1 (5 bases). Trimming left V 4 bases short and J 8 bases short, with 12 bases between. The CDR3 has 14 amino acids. In germline, CDR1 is SGHDN, CDR2 FVKESK. The CDR3 nucleotides are TGTGCCAGCAGCCCAGAGGGGTGGGATTCACCCCTCCACTTT. Its protein product is CASSPEGWDSPLHF.

The V gene is TRBV13, the J gene TRBJ2-1; tentatively, D is TRBD1 (6 bases). V lost 6 bases and J lost 4, with 10 bases in between. This CDR3 spans 13 amino acids. Germline V lookup: CDR1 PRHDT, CDR2 FYEKMQ (reference sequence). Written as DNA, the CDR3 is TGTGCCAGCAGTTTGGACAGTTACAATGAGCAGTTCTTC. Protein: CASSLDSYNEQFF.

The gene calls are TRBV6-5 and TRBJ1-2, with D possibly TRBD1 on 6 matching bases. The V end was cut by 2 bases, the J end by 7 bases, with 17 bases between. This CDR3 has 15 amino acids. Germline CDR1 reads MNHEY; CDR2 reads SVGAGI. CDR3 sequence (DNA): TGTGCCAGCAGTTACGGGGACACGGGGTTGAGTGGCTACACCTTC. This encodes CASSYGDTGLSGYTF.

This clone is categorized as medium-sized. Other DNA sequences within the sample encode an identical CDR3. The V and J genes are TRBV10-1 and TRBJ1-6; 9 bases align to TRBD1. The V segment lost 6 bases and the J segment 7 bases; nucleotides outside the gene matches: 4. The CDR3 runs 14 residues. Germline V gene sequence: CDR1 WNHNN, CDR2 SYGVQD (reference sequence). The CDR3 loop is CASRQDRGNSPLHF. The CDR3 nucleotides are TGCGCCAGCAGACAGGACAGGGGAAATTCACCCCTCCACTTT.

V usage is TRBV5-6 and J usage is TRBJ2-7, with D uncertain. Germline V gene lookup returns CDR1 SGHDT and CDR2 YYEEEE. Trimming removed 0 bases from V and 5 bases from J, with 15 bases in between. The CDR3 loop spans 15 amino acids. The CDR3 protein is CASSLVTDLYDEQYV. The CDR3, as DNA: TGTGCCAGCAGCTTGGTAACAGACCTTTACGACGAGCAGTACGTC.

The chain couples TRBV5-4 to TRBJ1-1; 8 nucleotides agree with TRBD1. The V segment lost 4 bases and the J segment 7 bases; nucleotides outside the gene matches: 0. CDR3 length equals 11 residues. CDR1 is SGHNT, CDR2 YYREEE, per germline (reference sequence). CDR3: CASSGQGEAFF. The CDR3 DNA is TGTGCCAGCAGCGGACAGGGTGAAGCTTTCTTT.

The count of this clone is one. The chain couples TRBV28 to TRBJ2-1; TRBD2 might be the D (7 bases). The V gene's germline CDR1 is MDHEN and CDR2 SYDVKM. Trimming stripped 7 bases from V and 10 bases from J, with 8 bases between. This CDR3 is 10 amino acids long. CDR3 amino acids: CASKGGEQFF. CDR3 in DNA: TGTGCCAGCAAGGGGGGGGAGCAGTTCTTC.

V is TRBV5-8 and J is TRBJ2-1; D unclear. The length of the CDR3 is 17 residues. Germline CDR1 reads SGHTS; CDR2 reads YDEGEE. The ends were cut back, 4 bases at V and 0 bases at J, with 17 bases in the middle. CDR3 loop: CASSPPSGSSSYNEQFF. The CDR3 region has the DNA TGTGCCAGCAGCCCCCCTTCGGGCTCCAGCTCCTACAATGAGCAGTTCTTC.

The V call is TRBV6-6, the J call TRBJ2-5; D is unclear. Germline CDR1 is MNHNY and CDR2 is SVGAGI (reference sequence). The V end was cut by 4 bases, the J end by 0 bases, with 9 bases between. The CDR3 covers 14 residues. The CDR3 protein is CASSLSGYQETQYF. The CDR3 DNA is TGTGCCAGCAGTTTATCCGGGTACCAAGAGACCCAGTACTTC.

The chain carries TRBV29-1 and TRBJ2-1; possible D gene TRBD1, 6 bases. Germline CDR1 reads SQVTM; CDR2 reads ANQGSEA. V shed 8 bases and J shed 10 bases, with 12 bases lying between them. The CDR3 runs 10 residues. The CDR3 protein is CSTWTVEQFF. DNA of the CDR3: TGCAGCACCTGGACAGTAGAGCAGTTCTTC.

The chain uses TRBV27 and TRBJ1-2; D is unclear. Germline CDR1 is MNHEY and CDR2 is SMNVEV (reference sequence). The germline V and J ends were trimmed by 4 bases and 6 bases, with 18 bases remaining between them. CDR3 length: 15 residues. DNA for the CDR3: TGTGCCAGCAGTTCCGACCTTTCCTTTATAGATGGCTACACCTTC. It codes for CASSSDLSFIDGYTF.

V usage is TRBV11-2 and J usage is TRBJ2-7; 11 bases are shared with TRBD2. The V and J ends lost 6 bases and 5 bases, in that order; junction bases with no gene match: 18. Germline V gene sequence: CDR1 SGHAT, CDR2 FQNNGV. The CDR3 length is 18 residues. The DNA for the CDR3 is TGTGCCAGCAGTACAAAACTAGCGGGAGAATATCGGTCTGACGAGCAGTACTTC. This codes for CASSTKLAGEYRSDEQYF.